This T cell receptor (beta chain) originates from a study of blood T cell repertoires in COVID-19. Study information: Sites in the United States, Italy and Spain provided acute and convalescent COVID-19 samples. Nucleic acid was either cDNA or gDNA, and it came from T cells, B-cell-depleted T cells, or PBMCs.

This CDR3 spans 13 amino acids. V was trimmed by 5 bases and J by 11 bases, leaving 18 bases between them. Germline V gene data show CDR1 as MDHEN and CDR2 as SYDVKM. Methods used by the authors: Amplification of reference gene primers provided the estimated nucleated cell counts. The data were produced by immunoSEQ multiplex PCR, yet TCRdb's version contains in-frame clones alone and is incomplete. V, J and clone size are those of that table, while D and trimming were read from the DNA. The sample consists of tens of thousands of clones, 88% of them appearing once. Material: peripheral blood. This clonotype was sampled from a woman of 80 years or more with active COVID-19. The V gene is TRBV28, the J gene TRBJ1-1, with D perhaps TRBD1 (6 bases). CDR3: CASSADRPQGAFF. The CDR3 bases are TGTGCCAGCAGTGCTGACAGGCCCCAGGGGGCTTTCTTT. Full variable domain (outside the CDR3, taken from reference TRBV28 and TRBJ1-1): DVKVTQSSRYLVKRTGEKVFLECVQDMDHENMFWYRQDPGLGLRLIYFSYDVKMKEKGDIPEGYSVSREKKERFSLILESASTNQTSMYLCASSADRPQGAFFGQGTRLTVV.